This T cell receptor (beta chain) was obtained from a study of T cell repertoires in aging, cancer and after chemotherapy. Findings and caveats of the study: Age-matched healthy donors had significantly more diverse, less clonal blood TCR repertoires than untreated cancer patients. No conclusions about immunological memory after chemotherapy can be drawn from the repertoire data. Rebound thymic output was suggested by rising median generation probability during chemotherapy in each cancer cohort. Healthy donors lost TCR diversity with age mainly through richness, cancer patients through richness and evenness.

TRB rearrangements spanning V, D and J were amplified using mixed TRB-A/B primers. Via MiXCR, TCRdb re-called the multiplex PCR reads, giving one row per CDR3 protein. In the table there are over 950 distinct CDR3 sequences, about 30% of which are singletons. Per the germline V gene, CDR1 is MNHEY and CDR2 is SMNVEV (reference sequence). The CDR3 is made up of 15 amino acids. Trimming cost V 2 bases and J 3 bases, with 13 bases left between them. The template was genomic DNA from peripheral blood, not RNA. Points on this clonotype: Its antigen is unknown.

The chain joins TRBV27 to TRBJ2-5, with a weak D call TRBD1 (6 bases). Sequenced material: blood. This TCR was recovered from a human donor with a solid tumor. Here the CDR3 reads CASSLGDNGKETQYF. Written as DNA, the CDR3 is TGTGCCAGCAGTTTAGGGGACAACGGAAAAGAGACCCAGTACTTC.